The TCR beta chain under discussion was sequenced for a study of vaccination and CD4 T cells after COVID-19. On the study more broadly: Each convalescent patient was PCR positive for SARS-CoV-2 on nasal swab; nine or ten cases were mild and one severe. Whole-study results and caveats: Spike mono-reactivity was the property of 304 of 307 vaccine-specific clones in convalescent patients. In convalescent patients, a median around 89% of reactive clones appeared only post-vaccination.

Oncomine TCR Beta short-read sequencing was applied to DNA from cultured CD4+ T cells. TCRdb ran MiXCR on the PCR reads and lists one entry per CDR3 protein. This repertoire shows fewer than 25,000 distinct CDR3 sequences, around 41% found once; its top ten account for over 12%. The V gene lost 1 base and the J gene lost 4 bases, with 8 bases spanning the gap. This CDR3 region has 14 residues. Indicated treatment: roughly ten-day PBMC culture with coronavirus spike peptide pools or control peptides (ViraFEST assay). With regard to this clonotype: What it binds is not known.

The sequence came from a human donor with COVID-19. The sequenced sample was cultured CD4+ T cells from blood. This chain uses TRBV12-3 or TRBV12-4 with TRBJ1-3; no firm D call. This chain's CDR3 is CASSLGPKGNTIYF. The CDR3 nucleotides are TGTGCCAGCAGTTTAGGTCCTAAGGGAAACACCATATATTTT.